This TCR beta chain was retrieved from a study of T-cell reconstitution after alpha-beta-depleted transplantation in children. This clonotype was seen many times. During its preparation, the TCRbeta library received unique molecular identifiers. TCRdb re-called the PCR reads through MiXCR, storing one row per CDR3 protein. The repertoire has hundreds of thousands of distinct CDR3 sequences, approximately 15% of them found once; the top ten carry 0.9% to 1.2%. Germline values: CDR1 DFQATT, CDR2 SNEGSKA (reference sequence). V lost 0 bases and J lost 3, with 9 bases in between. The CDR3 has 14 amino acids.

The sample here was PBMCs from the stem cell graft donor, taken from the stem cell graft. This clonotype originated in a human donor who donated a stem cell graft to a child with acute myeloid leukemia. The gene calls are TRBV20-1 and TRBJ1-3; TRBD1 is a possible D gene (5 bases). The CDR3, as DNA: TGCAGTGCTAGAGACAGGGCCAGTGGAAACACCATATATTTT. Amino acids: CSARDRASGNTIYF.